What follows are 5 T cell receptor beta chains derived from one specimen sequenced in a study of T cells in Graves' hyperthyroidism and ophthalmopathy. Researchers took RNA transcripts and amplified the TCR beta CDR3 regions from them. Initially, a first-round RT-PCR of the TCR CDR3 employed the HTBI primer set. A single record per CDR3 protein comes from TCRdb applying MiXCR to the multiplex PCR reads. Here the sample spans about 260,000 distinct CDR3 sequences, 20% to 25% being singletons. Sequences were obtained from blood. These TCRs come from a man aged 25 to 45 with Graves' ophthalmopathy.

V usage is TRBV4-1 and J usage is TRBJ1-4; D is uncertain. The CDR3 has 15 amino acids. Trimming cost V 8 bases and J 3 bases, with 16 bases left between them. Germline values: CDR1 MGHRA, CDR2 YSYEKL. The DNA of the CDR3 is TGCGCCAGCGGAAATGGGGTTGCGGCTAATGAAAAACTGTTTTTT. Its protein is CASGNGVAANEKLFF.

V is TRBV7-8 and J is TRBJ1-2; no firm D call. Looked up from germline, CDR1 is SGHVS and CDR2 is FQNEAQ. This CDR3 is 13 amino acids long. The V and J ends lost 1 base and 8 bases respectively, with 11 bases between them. For the CDR3, the DNA is TGTGCCAGCAGCTTAGGGGCAGCTATCGGCTACACCTTC. Its translation: CASSLGAAIGYTF.

The rearrangement uses TRBV12-3 or TRBV12-4 and TRBJ2-7, with no clear D. This CDR3 is 14 amino acids long. Trimming cost V 6 bases and J 0 bases, with 12 bases left between them. CDR3 amino acids: CASRPTASSYEQYF. CDR3 nucleotide sequence: TGTGCCAGCAGACCGACTGCCTCCTCCTACGAGCAGTACTTC.

CDR3 bases: TGTGCCAGCAGTACCCCCCGGACTAGCGAGTACTTC. It is translated as CASSTPRTSEYF. The chain employs TRBV6-1 and TRBJ2-7, with TRBD2 matching 9 bases. This CDR3 is built from 12 residues. Trimming removed 5 bases from V and 11 bases from J; junction bases left unmatched: 7. CDR1 MNHNS and CDR2 SASEGT come from the germline V gene.

This clonotype occurred a few times. CDR3 in DNA: TGTGCCAGCAGTTTAGATGGCTACACCTTC. Translated, it gives CASSLDGYTF. The chain has TRBV28 and TRBJ1-2; unclear D gene. This CDR3 region has 10 residues. In germline, CDR1 is MDHEN, CDR2 SYDVKM. Trimming shortened V by 2 bases and J by 6 bases, and 1 base separated the two germline ends.